This T cell receptor beta chain is from a study of early T cells in non-severe SARS-CoV-2 infection. Study-level results: Reliance on VDJdb matching favored anti-spike CD8 responses; private and CD4 specificities were missed.

Per the germline V gene, CDR1 is MNHEY and CDR2 is SVGAGI. The CDR3 contains 14 residues. V was pared by 7 bases and J by 0 bases, with 12 bases between. TCRdb reprocessed the 5' RACE reads via MiXCR and lists one record per CDR3 protein. The table includes 50,000 to 85,000 distinct CDR3 sequences, approximately 9.1% detected once. With regard to this clonotype: The antigen is not known.

V usage is TRBV6-5 and J usage is TRBJ1-1; D is ambiguous. The source of this sequence is an adult who was a healthcare worker with PCR-confirmed SARS-CoV-2 infection or an uninfected control (not recorded which). The sample taken for sequencing was whole blood. The CDR3 DNA follows: TGTGCCAGCACTATAGATTATATGAACACTGAAGCTTTCTTT. It encodes CASTIDYMNTEAFF.